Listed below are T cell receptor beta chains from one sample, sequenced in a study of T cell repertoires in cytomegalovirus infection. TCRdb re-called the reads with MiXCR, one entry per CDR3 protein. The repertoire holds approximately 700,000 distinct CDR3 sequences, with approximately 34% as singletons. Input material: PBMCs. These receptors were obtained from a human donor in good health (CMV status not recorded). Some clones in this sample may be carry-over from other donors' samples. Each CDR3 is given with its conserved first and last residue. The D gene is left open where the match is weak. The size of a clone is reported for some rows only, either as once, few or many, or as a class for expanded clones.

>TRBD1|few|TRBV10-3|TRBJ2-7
TGTGCCATCAGTCTAGGGACAGGGCCGCTACTCTTC
CAISLGTGPLLF
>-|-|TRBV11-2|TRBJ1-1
TGTGCCAGCAGCTTATTCACTCGTGAAGCTTTCTTT
CASSLFTREAFF
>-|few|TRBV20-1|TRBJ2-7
TGCAGTGCTAGAGTGATGGGCGAGCAGTACTTC
CSARVMGEQYF
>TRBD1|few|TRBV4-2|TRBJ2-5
TGTGCCAGCAGCCACGATCTCGGGACAGATCCCGCCTACTTC
CASSHDLGTDPAYF
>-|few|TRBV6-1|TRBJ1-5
TGTGCCAGCAGTGGTTTTCGGGGCATGAATCAGCCCCAGCATTTT
CASSGFRGMNQPQHF
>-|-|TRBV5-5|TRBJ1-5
TGTGCCAGCAGCTTGGGGTCAGGCAGCAATCAGCCCCAGCATTTT
CASSLGSGSNQPQHF
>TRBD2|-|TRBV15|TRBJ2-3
TGTGCCACCGCTAGCGGGAGTGATGCAGATACGCAGTATTTT
CATASGSDADTQYF
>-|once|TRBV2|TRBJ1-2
TGTGCCAGCAGTGATCATCAGGGGTCCTATGGCTACACCTTC
CASSDHQGSYGYTF
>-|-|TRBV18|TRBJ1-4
TGTGCCAGCTCACCAAGTATCATCCAGGGACCTGAAAAACTGTTTTTT
CASSPSIIQGPEKLFF
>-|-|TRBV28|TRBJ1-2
TGTGCCACCACTAGCAACTATGGCTACACCTTC
CATTSNYGYTF
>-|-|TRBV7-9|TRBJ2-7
TGTGCCAGCAGCTTAGGGGGGTCAGCCCACGAGCAGTACTTC
CASSLGGSAHEQYF
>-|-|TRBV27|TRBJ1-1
TGTGCCAGCAGTTTAGGGGGCCGAACTGAAGATTGCTTT
CASSLGGRTEDCF
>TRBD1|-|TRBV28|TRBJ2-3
TGTGCCAGCAGCAATCAGGGGGCGTTGGATACGCAGTATTTT
CASSNQGALDTQYF
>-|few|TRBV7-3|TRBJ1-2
TGTGCCAGCAGCTCCCCCGGGACAAGCTATGGCTACACCTTC
CASSSPGTSYGYTF
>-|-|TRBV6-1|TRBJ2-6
TGTGCCATGCTGGAGGGGGGACGGTTCTCTGGGGCCAACGTCCTGACTTTC
CAMLEGGRFSGANVLTF
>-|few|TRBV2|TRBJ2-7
TGTGCCAGCACGGGCCCCTACGAGCAGTACTTC
CASTGPYEQYF
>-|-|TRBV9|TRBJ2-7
TGTGACAGCAGCGTAGGCAGGTCGAGCTCCTACGAGCAGTACTTC
CDSSVGRSSSYEQYF
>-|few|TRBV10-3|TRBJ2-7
TGTGCCATCAGTGAACAGGGAGGCCCTCACTACGAGCAGTACTTC
CAISEQGGPHYEQYF
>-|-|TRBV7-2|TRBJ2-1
TGTGCCAGCAGCTCACAACAGGTAAACAATGAGCAGTTCTTC
CASSSQQVNNEQFF
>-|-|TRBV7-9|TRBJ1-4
TGTGCCAGCGGACGGTCAACTAATGAAAAACTGTTTTTT
CASGRSTNEKLFF
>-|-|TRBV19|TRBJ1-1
TGTGCCAGTAGTATGAATTGGGGGGCAGCTTTCTTT
CASSMNWGAAFF
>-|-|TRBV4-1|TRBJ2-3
TGCGCCAGCAGCCAAGTAGCCGGTGTTCAAGGAGATACGCAGTATTTT
CASSQVAGVQGDTQYF
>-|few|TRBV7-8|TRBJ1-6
TGTGCCAGCAGCTTACGGACAGCGAAGGATTCACCCCTCCACTTT
CASSLRTAKDSPLHF
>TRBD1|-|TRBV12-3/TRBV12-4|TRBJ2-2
TGTGCCAGCAGTTTTGAGACAGGGGGCATCGACACCGGGGAGCTGTTTTTT
CASSFETGGIDTGELFF
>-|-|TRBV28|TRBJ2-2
TGTGCCAGCAGTTTAAGGACCAGGGCCGGGGAGCTGTTTTTT
CASSLRTRAGELFF
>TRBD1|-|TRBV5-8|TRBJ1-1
TGTGCCAGCAGCACTTATAGGACAGGGACTACCACTGAAGCTTTCTTT
CASSTYRTGTTTEAFF
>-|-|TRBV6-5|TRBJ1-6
TGTGCCAGCAGTTTGGTAGGGATTTATTCACCCCTCCACTTT
CASSLVGIYSPLHF
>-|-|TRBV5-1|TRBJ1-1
TGTGCCAGCAGCTTGGCCCCTGAGAAGAACACTGAAGCTTTCTTT
CASSLAPEKNTEAFF
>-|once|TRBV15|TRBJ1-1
TGTGCCACCAGCAGAGATCTGACAGTCCCTGAAGCTTTCTTT
CATSRDLTVPEAFF
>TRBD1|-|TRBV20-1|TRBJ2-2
TGCAGTGCTGAGGATCCGGGACAGTATTCTAACACCGGGGAGCTGTTTTTT
CSAEDPGQYSNTGELFF
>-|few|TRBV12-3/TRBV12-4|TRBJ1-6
TGTGCCAGCAACACACAGTTCGCCTATAATTCACCCCTCCACTTT
CASNTQFAYNSPLHF
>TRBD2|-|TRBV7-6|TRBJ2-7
TGTGCCAGCAGCTCCGATAGCGGGGGATCCTACGAGCAGTACTTC
CASSSDSGGSYEQYF
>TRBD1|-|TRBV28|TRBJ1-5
TGTGCCAGCAGCCGGGGACAGGGAGTAGGGCACCAGCCCCAGCCTTTT
CASSRGQGVGHQPQPF
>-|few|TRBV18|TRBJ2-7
TGTGCCAGCTCACCACCGAGGGGTTTGCGGGGTTTCTACGAGCAGTACTTC
CASSPPRGLRGFYEQYF
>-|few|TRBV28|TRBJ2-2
TGTGCCACTATCCCACCGGGGAACACCGGGGAGCTGTTTTTT
CATIPPGNTGELFF
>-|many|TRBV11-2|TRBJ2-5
TGTGCCAGCAGCTTAGAACCGGGCATGGCGACCCAGTACTTC
CASSLEPGMATQYF
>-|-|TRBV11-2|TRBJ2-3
TGTGCCAGCAGCTTGTATGTGGGAGTGGGGACAGATACGCAGTATTTT
CASSLYVGVGTDTQYF
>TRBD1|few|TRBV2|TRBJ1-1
TGTGCCAGCCGGGGGCAGGGGGTTAACACTGAAGCTTTCTTT
CASRGQGVNTEAFF
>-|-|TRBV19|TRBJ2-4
TGTGCCAGTAGTTTCCTGGACACGCAAAACATTCAGTACTTC
CASSFLDTQNIQYF
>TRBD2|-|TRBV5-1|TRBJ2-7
TGCGCCAGCAGCTCGGGACTAGCGGGGGGCGACGAGCAGTACTTC
CASSSGLAGGDEQYF
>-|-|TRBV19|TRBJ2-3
TGTGCCAGTAGTTGGGCTGCCGGAGGGGGTGATACGCAGTATTTT
CASSWAAGGGDTQYF